What follows describes a single T cell receptor beta chain. The sample belongs to a study of T cells in localized non-small cell lung cancer. Method: immunoSEQ multiplex PCR; TCRdb's copy keeps in-frame clones and lacks some. The sample carries fewer than 90,000 clones, roughly 80% recorded once. The CDR3 has 16 residues. The V segment lost 5 bases and the J segment 6 bases; nucleotides outside the gene matches: 14. Germline loops: CDR1 SQVTM, CDR2 ANQGSEA. The TCR comes from a man between 40 and 69 years old with stage II squamous cell lung carcinoma. The sample in question was PBMCs, obtained before any cancer treatment. The rearrangement uses TRBV29-1 and TRBJ2-2; TRBD2 aligns across 8 bases. CDR3 amino acids: CSVPSGGGSGPGELFF. The CDR3 nucleotides are TGCAGCGTTCCCAGCGGGGGCGGGAGTGGCCCCGGGGAGCTGTTTTTT.